Below, 27 T cell receptor beta chains from the same sample are listed, as sequenced in a study of T cell changes during pregnancy in multiple sclerosis. The repertoire was sequenced with immunoSEQ multiplex PCR; TCRdb's copy has only in-frame clones and lacks some. There are 35,000 to 50,000 clones in the sample; roughly 85% occur only once, and approximately 1% lies in the top ten. The source was CD4+ T cells from peripheral blood mononuclear cells, collected after pregnancy. The receptors derive from a female donor with multiple sclerosis, enrolled in a pregnancy study.

The V call is TRBV7-2, the J call TRBJ2-4; the D gene is possibly TRBD1 (7 bases). The CDR3 has 13 residues. V gave up 3 bases and J gave up 7 bases, with 10 bases separating them. The germline CDR1 and CDR2 sequences are SGHTA and FQGNSA. The DNA for the CDR3 is TGTGCCAGCAGCTTGTCAGGGGGGAACATTCAGTACTTC. This encodes CASSLSGGNIQYF.

The chain has TRBV9 and TRBJ1-1; TRBD1 aligns across 8 bases. This CDR3 region has 15 residues. Germline V lookup: CDR1 SGDLS, CDR2 YYNGEE. Trimming took 2 bases from V and 2 from J; bases not matched to a gene: 5. The CDR3 here is CASSVQGALNTEAFF. As DNA, the CDR3 is TGTGCCAGCAGCGTCCAGGGGGCTCTAAACACTGAAGCTTTCTTT.

This sequence joins TRBV5-4 and TRBJ2-5; a weak D match, TRBD2 (5 bases). The CDR3 extends over 16 amino acids. CDR1 and CDR2 from the germline V gene are SGHNT and YYREEE (reference sequence). V was clipped by 0 bases and J by 4 bases, with 16 bases between them. CDR3 nucleotide sequence: TGTGCCAGCAGCTTGGATCAGCGGAGGATTCTAGAGACCCAGTACTTC. This encodes CASSLDQRRILETQYF.

A single count supports this clone. The chain carries TRBV27 and TRBJ1-4; D gene ambiguous. This CDR3 is 12 amino acids long. The ends were cut back, 6 bases at V and 7 bases at J, with 9 bases in the middle. CDR1 and CDR2 (germline): MNHEY, SMNVEV (reference sequence). The CDR3 region has the DNA TGTGCCAGCAGCCCTCCGGGTGAAAAACTGTTTTTT. It specifies CASSPPGEKLFF.

The CDR3 loop reads CASSLATGNEAFF. CDR3 in DNA: TGTGCCAGCAGCTTAGCTACAGGGAATGAAGCTTTCTTT. The V call is TRBV7-2, the J call TRBJ1-1, with D possibly TRBD1 on 6 matching bases. CDR3 length: 13 residues. Germline CDR1 is SGHTA and CDR2 is FQGNSA. The V and J ends lost 0 bases and 7 bases respectively, with 9 bases between them.

The genes are TRBV4-1 and TRBJ2-1; TRBD2 agrees at 9 bases. The CDR3 length is 15 residues. Germline V gene data show CDR1 as MGHRA and CDR2 as YSYEKL. V dropped 2 bases and J dropped 5; count of bases not matched to a gene: 4. The CDR3 spells CASSQRGLANNEQFF. CDR3 in DNA: TGCGCCAGCAGCCAACGGGGACTAGCCAACAATGAGCAGTTCTTC.

CDR3 nucleotides: TGCGCCAGCAGCTTGGGCCCGCGGAACACCGGGGAGCTGTTTTTT. This sequence encodes CASSLGPRNTGELFF. The chain carries TRBV5-1 and TRBJ2-2; the D is unclear. This CDR3 is 15 amino acids long. The germline V and J ends were trimmed by 0 bases and 1 base, with 7 bases remaining between them. Germline V gene data show CDR1 as SGHRS and CDR2 as YFSETQ. Full variable domain (remainder filled in from reference TRBV5-1 and TRBJ2-2): KAGVTQTPRYLIKTRGQQVTLSCSPISGHRSVSWYQQTPGQGLQFLFEYFSETQRNKGNFPGRFSGRQFSNSRSEMNVSTLELGDSALYLCASSLGPRNTGELFFGEGSRLTVL.

The V and J genes are TRBV29-1 and TRBJ1-2; 8 bases align to TRBD1. The CDR3 contains 13 residues. Germline CDR1 reads SQVTM; CDR2 reads ANQGSEA. The V segment lost 7 bases and the J segment 0 bases; nucleotides outside the gene matches: 4. DNA of the CDR3: TGCAGCGCCGGACAGGGCCCTAACTATGGCTACACCTTC. Its protein is CSAGQGPNYGYTF. The full variable domain, completed using reference TRBV29-1 and TRBJ1-2, is SAVISQKPSRDICQRGTSLTIQCQVDSQVTMMFWYRQQPGQSLTLIATANQGSEATYESGFVIDKFPISRPNLTFSTLTVSNMSPEDSSIYLCSAGQGPNYGYTFGSGTRLTVV.

The chain links TRBV11-2 to TRBJ1-1; D is ambiguous. Germline values: CDR1 SGHAT, CDR2 FQNNGV. V lost 2 bases and J lost 3, with 13 bases in between. The CDR3 spans 15 residues. CDR3 in DNA: TGTGCCAGCAGCTTATTGCTCCCTGAGTACACTGAAGCTTTCTTT. It translates to CASSLLLPEYTEAFF.

The chain combines TRBV9 with TRBJ1-2; 11 positions agree with TRBD1. The germline CDR1 and CDR2 sequences are SGDLS and YYNGEE. V lost 2 bases, J lost 2 bases, and 2 bases stayed unmatched. This CDR3 contains 15 residues. CDR3 nucleotides: TGTGCCAGCAGCGTTGGACAGGGGGCCAACTATGGCTACACCTTC. It encodes CASSVGQGANYGYTF.

The V call is TRBV19, the J call TRBJ1-1; the match to TRBD1 covers 10 bases. The J segment lost 5 bases and the V segment lost 4 bases, leaving 4 bases of the junction unmatched. There are 14 residues in the CDR3. Per the germline V gene, CDR1 is LNHDA and CDR2 is SQIVND (reference sequence). CDR3 region: CASSTPGQGTEAFF. CDR3 in DNA: TGTGCCAGTAGTACCCCGGGACAGGGGACTGAAGCTTTCTTT.

V is TRBV18 and J is TRBJ1-2; 8 bases agree with TRBD1. With V trimmed by 3 bases and J by 7 bases, 10 bases remained unmatched. Germline V gives CDR1 KGHSH, CDR2 LQKENI. The CDR3 is 15 residues long. The CDR3 region is CASSPVDRVPRGYTF. The CDR3 nucleotides are TGTGCCAGCTCACCCGTGGACAGGGTACCTCGTGGCTACACCTTC.

The V gene is TRBV4-1, the J gene TRBJ1-1, with 8 bases aligning to TRBD1. This CDR3 spans 14 amino acids. Germline V gene data show CDR1 as MGHRA and CDR2 as YSYEKL. Trimming took 2 bases from V and 6 from J; bases not matched to a gene: 5. For the CDR3, the DNA is TGCGCCAGCAGCCAACCTGGACAGGGCCCTGAAGCTTTCTTT. It is translated as CASSQPGQGPEAFF.

The V and J genes are TRBV2 and TRBJ1-4, with a possible D match to TRBD1 (5 bases). The V end lost 6 bases, the J end lost 12 bases, and 11 bases lay between the germline ends. Germline V gene sequence: CDR1 SNHLY, CDR2 FYNNEI. The CDR3 length is 11 residues. CDR3 amino acids: CASRGSGELFF. DNA of the CDR3: TGTGCCAGCAGAGGGTCGGGGGAACTGTTTTTT. Based on the CDR3 plus reference TRBV2 and TRBJ1-4, the full variable domain is EPEVTQTPSHQVTQMGQEVILRCVPISNHLYFYWYRQILGQKVEFLVSFYNNEISEKSEIFDDQFSVERPDGSNFTLKIRSTKLEDSAMYFCASRGSGELFFGSGTQLSVL.

The chain joins TRBV7-9 to TRBJ1-1, with 8 bases matching TRBD1. CDR3 length equals 13 residues. V lost 5 bases to trimming and J lost 4 bases; unmatched junction nucleotides: 3. Germline V gene data show CDR1 as SEHNR and CDR2 as FQNEAQ (reference sequence). CDR3 sequence (DNA): TGTGCCAGCAGCGTCGGGACAGGCACTGAAGCTTTCTTT. Amino acids: CASSVGTGTEAFF.

The chain has TRBV19 and TRBJ2-3, with D unclear. Germline values: CDR1 LNHDA, CDR2 SQIVND (reference sequence). The CDR3 totals 15 residues. The V end lost 1 base, the J end lost 3 bases, and 11 bases lay between the germline ends. This CDR3 reads CASSIGALRTDTQYF. DNA for the CDR3: TGTGCCAGTAGTATAGGGGCCTTAAGAACAGATACGCAGTATTTT. The whole variable domain, remainder taken from reference TRBV19 and TRBJ2-3, is DGGITQSPKYLFRKEGQNVTLSCEQNLNHDAMYWYRQDPGQGLRLIYYSQIVNDFQKGDIAEGYSVSREKKESFPLTVTSAQKNPTAFYLCASSIGALRTDTQYFGPGTRLTVL.

This chain links TRBV30 with TRBJ1-6; possibly TRBD1 for D (5 bases). The germline V and J ends were trimmed by 2 bases and 10 bases, with 21 bases remaining between them. This CDR3 is 16 amino acids long. Germline CDR1 and CDR2: GTSNPN and SVGIG (reference sequence). CDR3 coding DNA: TGTGCCTGGAGTCCCAAAGCAAAGGGGTTCCGATCACCCCTCCACTTT. As protein: CAWSPKAKGFRSPLHF. Drawing the rest from reference TRBV30 and TRBJ1-6, the complete variable domain is SQTIHQWPATLVQPVGSPLSLECTVEGTSNPNLYWYRQAAGRGLQLLFYSVGIGQISSEVPQNLSASRPQDRQFILSSKKLLLSDSGFYLCAWSPKAKGFRSPLHFGNGTRLTVT.

V usage is TRBV19 and J usage is TRBJ1-2; D is undetermined. The CDR3 sequence is 14 residues long. Trimming removed 2 bases at V and 0 bases at J, with 7 bases between. In germline, CDR1 is LNHDA, CDR2 SQIVND (reference sequence). The CDR3 DNA reads as TGTGCCAGTAGTATAAGGCGGACTAACTATGGCTACACCTTC. Protein sequence: CASSIRRTNYGYTF.

This clone turned up a few times. The CDR3 loop is CASGLDRGQGYNEQFF. The DNA of the CDR3 is TGTGCTAGTGGTTTGGACCGCGGACAGGGCTACAATGAGCAGTTCTTC. V and J are TRBV12-5 and TRBJ2-1; the match to TRBD1 covers 8 bases. Germline V gene sequence: CDR1 LGHNT, CDR2 FRNRAP. J lost 3 bases, V lost 1 base, and 5 bases had no gene match. This CDR3 spans 16 amino acids.

The rearrangement joins TRBV9 to TRBJ2-3, with D possibly matching TRBD2 (5 bases). Between the trimmed V and J ends, which lost 2 bases and 9 bases, there was a span of 10 bases. The CDR3 totals 12 residues. Germline values: CDR1 SGDLS, CDR2 YYNGEE. CDR3 loop: CASSVYRGTQYF. In DNA form, the CDR3 reads TGTGCCAGCAGCGTCTACCGGGGAACGCAGTATTTT.

This chain uses TRBV7-8 with TRBJ1-1, with 9 bases matching TRBD1. V was clipped by 5 bases and J by 6 bases; unmatched bases: 19. The CDR3 is made up of 18 amino acids. Germline CDR1 SGHVS, CDR2 FQNEAQ. The CDR3 region is CASSLRPGQGFKTPEAFF. The DNA of the CDR3 is TGTGCCAGCAGCCTCCGGCCGGGACAGGGTTTTAAAACTCCTGAAGCTTTCTTT.

The gene calls are TRBV6-5 and TRBJ1-5; 7 bases are shared with TRBD1. Per the germline V gene, CDR1 is MNHEY and CDR2 is SVGAGI. Trimming at V came to 8 bases and at J to 4 bases, leaving 2 bases not matched to a gene. This CDR3 has 12 amino acids. CDR3 in DNA: TGTGCCAGCCGACAGGGTAATCAGCCCCAGCATTTT. Amino acids: CASRQGNQPQHF.

The chain recombines TRBV2 with TRBJ2-2, with unresolved D. CDR3 length equals 14 residues. V lost 6 bases and J 3 bases, leaving 11 bases between the germline ends. Germline assignment: CDR1 SNHLY and CDR2 FYNNEI. The CDR3 bases are TGTGCCAGCAGGACGATCGGGTACACCGGGGAGCTGTTTTTT. It translates to CASRTIGYTGELFF.

This chain uses TRBV2 with TRBJ1-5; weak D call: TRBD1 (6 bases). Germline CDR1 and CDR2: SNHLY and FYNNEI. V dropped 4 bases and J dropped 2 bases, with 15 bases sitting between them. The CDR3 consists of 16 residues. CDR3 region: CASSGGTGLRNQPQHF. The CDR3 DNA reads as TGTGCCAGCAGTGGGGGTACAGGGCTTCGCAATCAGCCCCAGCATTTT.

This clone was recorded once. V gene TRBV5-6 combines with J gene TRBJ2-7; TRBD1 is a possible D gene (6 bases). Germline-derived CDR1 and CDR2 are SGHDT and YYEEEE. CDR3 size: 15 residues. V lost 4 bases and J lost 0, with 14 bases in between. This chain's CDR3 is CASSPGQFYSYEQYF. In nucleotides, the CDR3 is TGTGCCAGCAGCCCCGGACAGTTTTACTCCTACGAGCAGTACTTC.

V usage is TRBV18 and J usage is TRBJ2-3; D is unclear. Trimming removed 2 bases at V and 4 bases at J, with 7 bases between. CDR3 size: 13 residues. Germline V gives CDR1 KGHSH, CDR2 LQKENI. The CDR3 sequence: CASSPDRADTQYF. For the CDR3, the DNA is TGTGCCAGCTCACCAGACCGGGCAGATACGCAGTATTTT.

This clone was counted once. The V and J genes are TRBV30 and TRBJ1-5; a possible D gene is TRBD1 (6 bases). The germline gives CDR1 GTSNPN, CDR2 SVGIG (reference sequence). The length of the CDR3 is 13 residues. Trimming pared 3 bases from V and 7 bases from J, leaving 13 bases between. The CDR3 loop is CAWSNTQGQPQHF. The CDR3 region has the DNA TGTGCCTGGAGCAACACACAGGGCCAGCCCCAGCATTTT.